These T cell receptor beta chains were read from a single sample in a study of T-cell memory formation after mild COVID-19. TCRdb recomputed calls from the 5' RACE reads with MiXCR, one row per CDR3 protein. This sample has some 410,000 distinct CDR3 sequences, with 23% found just once. The sequencing input was PBMCs or a T cell subset sorted from them (not recorded which). The receptors derive from an adult woman who had mild COVID-19 (a few samples of this study predate the infection). Cell type and time point are not known. Both conserved end residues are part of each CDR3. D genes are given only for firm matches. Clone size is shown for a subset of rows, as once, few, many or a class of expanded clone.

>TRBJ1-5|19|TRBV18|-|-
TGTGCCAGCTCACCGGGGCCCGGGCCAGGAAGATATAGCAATCAGCCCCAGCATTTT
CASSPGPGPGRYSNQPQHF
>TRBJ2-3|17|TRBV7-3|-|TRBD2
TGTGCCAGCAGCCCTCCCACAACTAGCGGGAGAGGGGATACGCAGTATTTT
CASSPPTTSGRGDTQYF
>TRBJ2-7|15|TRBV12-3/TRBV12-4|-|TRBD1
TGTGCCAGCAGTTCTAGGGACAGGGGAGACTACGAGCAGTACTTC
CASSSRDRGDYEQYF
>TRBJ1-2|13|TRBV6-2/TRBV6-3|-|-
TGTGCCAGCAAGTCAGGGGTTGTAAGTGGCTACACCTTC
CASKSGVVSGYTF
>TRBJ2-1|16|TRBV15|-|TRBD2
TGTGCCACCAGCAGAAGGCTAGCGGGAGGTACGGGAGAGCAGTTCTTC
CATSRRLAGGTGEQFF
>TRBJ2-7|15|TRBV12-3/TRBV12-4|few|TRBD1
TGTGCCAGCACTACGACAGGGACGGGCTCCTACGAGCAGTACTTC
CASTTTGTGSYEQYF
>TRBJ2-2|13|TRBV6-6|few|-
TGTGCCAGCAGTTACGCTAACACCGGGGAGCTGTTTTTT
CASSYANTGELFF
>TRBJ1-1|11|TRBV29-1|-|-
TGCAGCGTGGAGCAGGGGATCGAAGCTTTCTTT
CSVEQGIEAFF
>TRBJ2-6|16|TRBV5-6|-|-
TGTGCCAGCAGCTTTACGGCGGGCTCTGGGGCCAACGTCCTGACTTTC
CASSFTAGSGANVLTF
>TRBJ2-1|16|TRBV18|-|TRBD2
TGTGCCAGCTCACCCCTCGCGAGCGGGGCTAACAATGAGCAGTTCTTC
CASSPLASGANNEQFF
>TRBJ1-1|16|TRBV6-4|few|-
TGTGCCAGCAGTGACTGCGATGGGGGGCCGAACACTGAAGCTTTCTTT
CASSDCDGGPNTEAFF
>TRBJ2-5|18|TRBV7-6|-|TRBD2
TGTGCCAGCAGCTGGGGTTCGTCGGGAGGGATTCGCGGGGAGACCCAGTACTTC
CASSWGSSGGIRGETQYF
>TRBJ2-7|13|TRBV5-4|-|-
TGTGCCAGCAGGGTTGGGGGCAGGGCCGAGCAGTACTTC
CASRVGGRAEQYF
>TRBJ2-2|14|TRBV25-1|few|TRBD2
TGTGCCAGCAGGGTCGGGGGGGCCTCCGGGGAGCTGTTTTTT
CASRVGGASGELFF
>TRBJ2-7|13|TRBV29-1|-|TRBD2
TGCAGCGTGCCCGGACTAGCGGGAGGGAAGCAGTACTTC
CSVPGLAGGKQYF
>TRBJ2-7|13|TRBV28|-|-
TGTGCCAGCAGTTTATGGTCAGGGCGCGAGCAGTACTTC
CASSLWSGREQYF
>TRBJ1-6|14|TRBV15|few|TRBD1
TGTGCCACCAGCAGAGAGACAGGGAATTCACCCCTCCACTTT
CATSRETGNSPLHF
>TRBJ2-1|15|TRBV12-3/TRBV12-4|-|-
TGTGCCAGCAGTTTGATAGCGGACGCCTACAATGAGCAGTTCTTC
CASSLIADAYNEQFF
>TRBJ2-1|16|TRBV5-1|-|-
TGCGCCAGCAGCCCCTGGGCTAGCCTTGCCTACAATGAGCAGTTCTTC
CASSPWASLAYNEQFF
>TRBJ2-1|14|TRBV30|few|-
TGTGCCTGGAGCGGTCCGGGATTGGCCGGTGAGCAGTTCTTC
CAWSGPGLAGEQFF
>TRBJ2-7|15|TRBV6-1|-|-
TGTGCCAGCAGTGAGCGCGACAGTTTCTATTACGAGCAGTACTTC
CASSERDSFYYEQYF
>TRBJ2-5|15|TRBV2|-|TRBD2
TGTGCCAGCAGGGCCGACAACCTGGGAGGGGAGACCCAGTACTTC
CASRADNLGGETQYF